Following are 26 T cell receptor beta chains from one sample sequenced in a study of cytomegalovirus exposure and HLA in healthy donors. This table comes from immunoSEQ multiplex PCR, and its TCRdb copy is limited to in-frame clones, with some not included. The table lists about 56,000 clones, around 93% of them singletons, with about 1.5% in the top ten. Specimen: PBMCs. Receptor source: a woman aged 18-29 years in good health and CMV-seropositive.

The J gene is TRBJ2-7, the V gene TRBV28; D remains ambiguous. V gave up 5 bases and J gave up 6 bases, with 8 bases separating them. CDR3 length: 11 residues. The germline V gene encodes CDR1 MDHEN and CDR2 SYDVKM. The CDR3 protein is CASSLLREQYF. The CDR3 nucleotides read TGTGCCAGCAGTCTTCTTCGCGAGCAGTACTTC.

The chain couples TRBV7-9 to TRBJ2-2; D may be TRBD2 (5 bases). CDR1 SEHNR and CDR2 FQNEAQ come from the germline V gene (reference sequence). The CDR3 consists of 15 residues. V lost 2 bases and J lost 6, with 13 bases in between. The CDR3 DNA reads as TGTGCCAGCAGCTTACGGACTGCTGGGTCCGGGGAGCTGTTTTTT. The encoded protein is CASSLRTAGSGELFF. The full variable domain, with the rest looked up from reference TRBV7-9 and TRBJ2-2, is DTGVSQNPRHKITKRGQNVTFRCDPISEHNRLYWYRQTLGQGPEFLTYFQNEAQLEKSRLLSDRFSAERPKGSFSTLEIQRTEQGDSAMYLCASSLRTAGSGELFFGEGSRLTVL.

V is TRBV19 and J is TRBJ2-3; no firm D call. Trimming pared 7 bases from V and 10 bases from J, leaving 18 bases between. Germline loops: CDR1 LNHDA, CDR2 SQIVND (reference sequence). The CDR3 is 13 amino acids. Written as DNA, the CDR3 is TGTGCCAGTAAAGGAGACCTCCATGCCGCGCAGTATTTT. It yields the protein CASKGDLHAAQYF.

This clone was observed a handful of times. The chain recombines TRBV29-1 with TRBJ2-3; D may be TRBD2 (5 bases). Germline CDR1 reads SQVTM; CDR2 reads ANQGSEA. The V and J ends lost 7 bases and 6 bases respectively, with 23 bases between them. The CDR3 has 15 residues. CDR3 DNA sequence: TGCAGCGCCCGCCCCCAGCGGAGCACCTGGGATACGCAGTATTTT. Protein: CSARPQRSTWDTQYF.

The table lists this clone with a count of one. J is TRBJ1-1 and V is TRBV6-5, with D unresolved. V was trimmed by 5 bases and J by 5 bases, leaving 9 bases between them. Germline V gene lookup returns CDR1 MNHEY and CDR2 SVGAGI. This CDR3 contains 12 residues. The CDR3 DNA is TGTGCCAGCAGTCCAAGTCGGACTGAAGCTTTCTTT. This codes for CASSPSRTEAFF.

J is TRBJ1-1 and V is TRBV7-6, with D uncertain. V was shortened by 2 bases and J by 4 bases, with 17 bases between the two germline ends. The V gene's germline CDR1 is SGHVS and CDR2 FNYEAQ. This CDR3 is built from 16 residues. The CDR3 bases are TGTGCCAGCAGCTTATCCCTAGACGGCCTCAGCACTGAAGCTTTCTTT. It encodes CASSLSLDGLSTEAFF.

The rearrangement uses TRBV4-2 and TRBJ2-5; 15 bases map to TRBD2. CDR1 and CDR2 from the germline V gene are LGHNA and YNFKEQ. The V gene end was trimmed by 1 base and the J gene end by 4 bases; junction bases not matched to a gene: 1. This CDR3 contains 16 residues. This CDR3 reads CASSQGTSGGAETQYF. CDR3 sequence (DNA): TGTGCCAGCAGCCAAGGGACTAGCGGGGGGGCAGAGACCCAGTACTTC.

The chain links TRBV10-3 to TRBJ1-1; TRBD1 is a possible D gene (6 bases). The ends were cut back, 5 bases at V and 3 bases at J, with 10 bases in the middle. CDR3 length: 13 amino acids. Germline V gene lookup returns CDR1 ENHRY and CDR2 SYGVKD. The CDR3, as DNA: TGTGCCATCAGTACACAGGGAGACACTGAAGCTTTCTTT. Its protein product is CAISTQGDTEAFF.

This chain connects TRBV19 to TRBJ2-4, with D maybe TRBD1 (5 bases). The CDR3 runs to 14 residues. Germline CDR1 LNHDA, CDR2 SQIVND (reference sequence). V was pared by 8 bases and J by 3 bases, with 14 bases between. The CDR3 DNA reads as TGTGCCAGTGGCATAGGGGCTGGCAAAAACATTCAGTACTTC. It codes for CASGIGAGKNIQYF.

The chain carries TRBV19 and TRBJ2-1; TRBD1 is a possible D gene (5 bases). The germline V gene has CDR1 LNHDA and CDR2 SQIVND (reference sequence). The V gene lost 3 bases and the J gene lost 2 bases, with 11 bases spanning the gap. This CDR3 comprises 15 residues. The CDR3 DNA follows: TGTGCCAGTAGTATTCCCCAGGGCACCTACAATGAGCAGTTCTTC. Protein sequence: CASSIPQGTYNEQFF.

The V call is TRBV9, the J call TRBJ1-1; 7 positions match TRBD1. There are 15 residues in the CDR3. Germline V gene lookup returns CDR1 SGDLS and CDR2 YYNGEE. V lost 4 bases and J lost 1; bases outside the gene matches: 7. CDR3 protein: CASSPRQGANTEAFF. In DNA, the CDR3 is TGTGCCAGCAGCCCGCGACAGGGAGCGAACACTGAAGCTTTCTTT. The full variable domain, with the rest looked up from reference TRBV9 and TRBJ1-1, is DSGVTQTPKHLITATGQRVTLRCSPRSGDLSVYWYQQSLDQGLQFLIQYYNGEERAKGNILERFSAQQFPDLHSELNLSSLELGDSALYFCASSPRQGANTEAFFGQGTRLTVV.

This chain links TRBV4-3 with TRBJ1-2, with 8 bases fitting TRBD1. V trimming: 0 bases; J trimming: 4 bases; junction bases outside the gene matches: 1. The CDR3 is made up of 14 amino acids. Germline loops: CDR1 LGHNA, CDR2 YSLEER. DNA of the CDR3: TGCGCCAGCAGCCAAGACGGGACAGGCTATGGCTACACCTTC. Residues: CASSQDGTGYGYTF.

This chain joins TRBV7-2 and TRBJ2-3; perhaps TRBD2 as D (7 bases). The CDR3 runs 14 residues. Between the trimmed V and J ends, which lost 2 bases and 7 bases, there was a span of 13 bases. Germline V CDR1 and CDR2: SGHTA, FQGNSA. CDR3: CASSLSAGANTQYF. Here the CDR3 DNA reads TGTGCCAGCAGCTTATCGGCGGGGGCAAATACGCAGTATTTT.

The rearrangement links TRBV19 to TRBJ2-3, with 14 bases fitting TRBD2. The CDR3 runs 17 residues. CDR1 LNHDA and CDR2 SQIVND come from the germline V gene (reference sequence). The trim removed 0 bases at V and 5 bases at J, leaving 4 bases unmatched. Here the CDR3 reads CASSIEGLAGARDTQYF. The CDR3 DNA reads as TGTGCCAGTAGTATAGAGGGACTAGCGGGGGCGAGAGATACGCAGTATTTT.

V is TRBV19 and J is TRBJ2-7; 9 bases are a match to TRBD1. Germline CDR1 is LNHDA and CDR2 is SQIVND (reference sequence). CDR3 length equals 15 residues. Trimming at V came to 1 base and at J to 3 bases, leaving 4 bases not matched to a gene. DNA of the CDR3: TGTGCCAGTAGTATAGGGGGGACAGGGATCTACGAGCAGTACTTC. This encodes CASSIGGTGIYEQYF.

The rearrangement uses TRBV4-2 and TRBJ1-5; the D is unclear. Germline lookup yields CDR1 LGHNA and CDR2 YNFKEQ. Trimming took 2 bases from V and 0 from J, leaving 5 bases between them. This CDR3 contains 14 residues. The DNA for the CDR3 is TGTGCCAGCAGCCAACTTTATAGCAATCAGCCCCAGCATTTT. It yields the protein CASSQLYSNQPQHF.

This chain connects TRBV7-2 to TRBJ1-2; possible D gene TRBD1, 6 bases. V lost 2 bases and J lost 3, with 10 bases in between. Germline V CDR1 and CDR2: SGHTA, FQGNSA. The CDR3 is made up of 14 amino acids. The CDR3 sequence: CASSLRQAHYGYTF. DNA for the CDR3: TGTGCCAGCAGCTTAAGACAGGCCCACTATGGCTACACCTTC.

J is TRBJ2-3 and V is TRBV6-5, with D possibly TRBD1 on 5 matching bases. Between the trimmed V and J ends, which lost 6 bases and 6 bases, there was a span of 19 bases. This CDR3 region has 15 residues. Germline assignment: CDR1 MNHEY and CDR2 SVGAGI. The CDR3 protein is CASSPWGLTSDTQYF. The CDR3 bases are TGTGCCAGCAGCCCGTGGGGCCTGACCTCCGATACGCAGTATTTT.

The chain couples TRBV10-1 to TRBJ2-7; TRBD2 agrees at 7 bases. Germline values: CDR1 WNHNN, CDR2 SYGVQD (reference sequence). Germline trimming cut 5 bases from V and 6 bases from J; bases unmatched to any gene: 10. The CDR3 sequence is 14 residues long. The CDR3 DNA reads TGCGCCAGCAGTCCTAGCGGAACCTACTCCGAGCAGTACTTC. This translates into CASSPSGTYSEQYF.

This sequence joins TRBV5-1 and TRBJ2-3, with 9 bases aligning to TRBD1. CDR1 is SGHRS and CDR2 is YFSETQ in the germline V gene. Trimming at V came to 2 bases and at J to 1 base, leaving 2 bases not matched to a gene. This CDR3 is built from 15 residues. CDR3 protein: CASSFGDRGTDTQYF. CDR3 sequence (DNA): TGCGCCAGCAGCTTCGGGGACAGGGGCACAGATACGCAGTATTTT.

CDR3 nucleotide sequence: TGTGCCAGCACCGGGACAGGGGGCTTCGGAAGCAATCAGCCCCAGCATTTT. It is translated as CASTGTGGFGSNQPQHF. The rearrangement joins TRBV28 to TRBJ1-5; TRBD1 agrees at 12 bases. The CDR3 runs to 17 residues. V was pared by 7 bases and J by 1 base, with 8 bases of the junction left unmatched. Germline values: CDR1 MDHEN, CDR2 SYDVKM.

The chain links TRBV7-2 to TRBJ2-5; D unclear. CDR1 and CDR2 (germline): SGHTA, FQGNSA. The V and J ends lost 1 base and 1 base respectively, with 7 bases between them. This CDR3 region has 14 residues. Here the CDR3 reads CASSLGASQETQYF. Here the CDR3 DNA reads TGTGCCAGCAGCTTAGGGGCCAGCCAAGAGACCCAGTACTTC.

This clone was seen just once. V and J are TRBV27 and TRBJ1-2; 8 bases match TRBD1. Germline loops: CDR1 MNHEY, CDR2 SMNVEV (reference sequence). V lost 5 bases and J lost 6; bases outside the gene matches: 5. This CDR3 comprises 13 residues. Here the CDR3 DNA reads TGTGCCAGCAGTCTTGGACAGGGTAATGGCTACACCTTC. It yields the protein CASSLGQGNGYTF.

This clone was observed a handful of times. The chain combines TRBV13 with TRBJ2-2; D gene uncertain. The CDR3 has 15 amino acids. The germline V gene encodes CDR1 PRHDT and CDR2 FYEKMQ (reference sequence). Trimming took 8 bases from V and 4 from J, leaving 17 bases between them. CDR3 in amino acids: CASSYAAPGTGELFF. The CDR3 DNA reads as TGTGCCAGCTCATACGCAGCGCCGGGCACCGGGGAGCTGTTTTTT. Full variable domain (outside the CDR3, taken from reference TRBV13 and TRBJ2-2): AAGVIQSPRHLIKEKRETATLKCYPIPRHDTVYWYQQGPGQDPQFLISFYEKMQSDKGSIPDRFSAQQFSDYHSELNMSSLELGDSALYFCASSYAAPGTGELFFGEGSRLTVL.

This clone occurred a few times. The V call is TRBV9, the J call TRBJ2-2; 9 bases match TRBD1. This CDR3 contains 16 residues. J was trimmed by 7 bases and V by 0 bases; bases with no gene match: 7. Per germline, CDR1 SGDLS and CDR2 YYNGEE. This CDR3 reads CASSVGSTGGDGELFF. The CDR3 DNA reads TGTGCCAGCAGCGTAGGTTCGACAGGGGGAGACGGGGAGCTGTTTTTT.

V is TRBV7-9 and J is TRBJ1-5, with a tentative D call TRBD1 (5 bases). CDR3 length: 13 residues. V shed 5 bases and J shed 4 bases, with 9 bases lying between them. Germline CDR1 SEHNR, CDR2 FQNEAQ (reference sequence). CDR3 sequence: CASSPGQNQPQHF. CDR3 DNA: TGTGCCAGCAGCCCAGGACAAAATCAGCCCCAGCATTTT.